Listed below are T cell receptor beta chains from one sample, sequenced in a study of PD-L1 blockade in urothelial cancer. Sequenced by immunoSEQ multiplex PCR; TCRdb stores in-frame clones only, minus some. The sample includes 100,000 to 150,000 clones, more than 70% seen only once; the top ten take roughly 2.4%. The sample here was PBMCs, taken around atezolizumab (anti-PD-L1) treatment. The receptors were gathered from a man over 45 with urothelial cancer. Both conserved end residues are part of each CDR3. D genes are given only for firm matches. For some rows the clone size is stated as once, few or many, or as a class when expanded; others skip it.

clone_size: .
j_call: TRBJ2-7
d_call: .
v_call: TRBV28
cdr3_nt: TGTGCCAGCAGTTTGACAGGAACCTACGAGCAGTACTTC
cdr3_aa: CASSLTGTYEQYF

clone_size: once
j_call: TRBJ2-7
d_call: .
v_call: TRBV30
cdr3_nt: TGTGCCTGGAGTGCCACAGGGTACGAGCAGTACTTC
cdr3_aa: CAWSATGYEQYF

clone_size: .
j_call: TRBJ2-1
d_call: TRBD2
v_call: TRBV7-3
cdr3_nt: TGTGCCAGCAGCCTACGCGGCAAAACTAGCGGGGAATACAATGAGCAGTTCTTC
cdr3_aa: CASSLRGKTSGEYNEQFF

clone_size: .
j_call: TRBJ1-1
d_call: .
v_call: TRBV18
cdr3_nt: TGTGCCAGCTCACCGACGGCAGGGAACACTGAAGCTTTCTTT
cdr3_aa: CASSPTAGNTEAFF

clone_size: few
j_call: TRBJ2-7
d_call: .
v_call: TRBV7-9
cdr3_nt: TGTGCCAGCAGCCCCCAGTCAGGATCCCAGTACTTC
cdr3_aa: CASSPQSGSQYF

clone_size: once
j_call: TRBJ2-1
d_call: TRBD2
v_call: TRBV28
cdr3_nt: TGTGCCAGCAGTCCCCTGACTAGCGGGAGGGAGCAGTTCTTC
cdr3_aa: CASSPLTSGREQFF

clone_size: .
j_call: TRBJ2-1
d_call: .
v_call: TRBV11-2
cdr3_nt: TGTGCCAGCAGCTTAGAAATGCGGTACTCCTACAATGAGCAGTTCTTC
cdr3_aa: CASSLEMRYSYNEQFF

clone_size: .
j_call: TRBJ2-7
d_call: .
v_call: TRBV18
cdr3_nt: TGTGCCAGCTCGGAAGACAGATACGAGCAGTACTTC
cdr3_aa: CASSEDRYEQYF

clone_size: .
j_call: TRBJ2-1
d_call: .
v_call: TRBV2
cdr3_nt: TGTGCCAGCCGCAGATTCAGCTCCTACAATGAGCAGTTCTTC
cdr3_aa: CASRRFSSYNEQFF

clone_size: .
j_call: TRBJ1-1
d_call: .
v_call: TRBV5-1
cdr3_nt: TGCGCCAGCAGCTTGGGACTGATGAACACTGAAGCTTTCTTT
cdr3_aa: CASSLGLMNTEAFF

clone_size: .
j_call: TRBJ2-5
d_call: TRBD2
v_call: TRBV14
cdr3_nt: TGTGCCAGCAGCACAGGACTAGCGGGAGGGCAAGAGACCCAGTACTTC
cdr3_aa: CASSTGLAGGQETQYF

clone_size: .
j_call: TRBJ2-1
d_call: .
v_call: TRBV5-1
cdr3_nt: TGCCCTCAAGGGAGGGGGGGGCCCCAGAGCTCCTACAATGAGCAGTTCTTC
cdr3_aa: CPQGRGGPQSSYNEQFF

clone_size: few
j_call: TRBJ1-2
d_call: .
v_call: TRBV18
cdr3_nt: TGTGCCAGCTCACCACCGATGAGGGCCAACTATGGCTACACCTTC
cdr3_aa: CASSPPMRANYGYTF

clone_size: .
j_call: TRBJ2-7
d_call: .
v_call: TRBV5-1
cdr3_nt: TGCGCCAGCAGCTCAGACTCTCTAAACTACGAGCAGTACTTC
cdr3_aa: CASSSDSLNYEQYF

clone_size: .
j_call: TRBJ1-1
d_call: TRBD1
v_call: TRBV9
cdr3_nt: TGTGCCAGCAGCAAGAGACAGGGGGTCACTGAAGCTTTCTTT
cdr3_aa: CASSKRQGVTEAFF

clone_size: .
j_call: TRBJ2-1
d_call: .
v_call: TRBV5-1
cdr3_nt: TGCGCCAGCAGCCCGAGGAGCTCCTACAATGAGCAGTTCTTC
cdr3_aa: CASSPRSSYNEQFF

clone_size: .
j_call: TRBJ2-2
d_call: TRBD1
v_call: TRBV9
cdr3_nt: TGTGCCAGCAGCGTCTCGGGACAGGGTATCGGGGAGCTGTTTTTT
cdr3_aa: CASSVSGQGIGELFF

clone_size: .
j_call: TRBJ1-1
d_call: .
v_call: TRBV6-5
cdr3_nt: TGTGCCAGCAGCCGAGCGGGGGTGAACACTGAAGCTTTCTTT
cdr3_aa: CASSRAGVNTEAFF

clone_size: .
j_call: TRBJ2-5
d_call: TRBD2
v_call: TRBV5-1
cdr3_nt: TGCGCCAGCAGCTCCTCACTAGCGGCACAAGAGACCCAGTACTTC
cdr3_aa: CASSSSLAAQETQYF

clone_size: .
j_call: TRBJ2-2
d_call: TRBD1
v_call: TRBV6-1
cdr3_nt: TGTGCCAGCATTCGGACAGGGAACACCGGGGAGCTGTTTTTT
cdr3_aa: CASIRTGNTGELFF

clone_size: .
j_call: TRBJ1-1
d_call: .
v_call: TRBV11-1
cdr3_nt: TGTGCCAGCAGCTTCTTACAGAGGAACACTGAAGCTTTCTTT
cdr3_aa: CASSFLQRNTEAFF

clone_size: once
j_call: TRBJ2-3
d_call: TRBD2
v_call: TRBV7-3
cdr3_nt: TGTGCCAGCAGCTTAACTAGCGGGATCACAGATACGCAGTATTTT
cdr3_aa: CASSLTSGITDTQYF

clone_size: .
j_call: TRBJ2-3
d_call: TRBD2
v_call: TRBV27
cdr3_nt: TGTGCCAGCAGTCCTCGACTAGCGTACACAGATACGCAGTATTTT
cdr3_aa: CASSPRLAYTDTQYF

clone_size: once
j_call: TRBJ2-2
d_call: .
v_call: TRBV11-3
cdr3_nt: TGTGCCAGCAGCTTAGGGGGGGCGGGAGCGAACACCGGGGAGCTGTTTTTT
cdr3_aa: CASSLGGAGANTGELFF

clone_size: .
j_call: TRBJ2-7
d_call: TRBD2
v_call: TRBV7-2
cdr3_nt: TGTGCCAGCAGCTCTAGCGGGGGACCTGTCTCCTACGAGCAGTACTTC
cdr3_aa: CASSSSGGPVSYEQYF

clone_size: .
j_call: TRBJ2-7
d_call: TRBD2
v_call: TRBV7-2
cdr3_nt: TGTGCCAGCAGCTTAGGGACTAGCGGGAGATTACACTCCTACGAGCAGTACTTC
cdr3_aa: CASSLGTSGRLHSYEQYF

clone_size: .
j_call: TRBJ2-5
d_call: TRBD2
v_call: TRBV7-2
cdr3_nt: TGTGCCAGCAGCTTTGGCGGGAGCGGAGAGACCCAGTACTTC
cdr3_aa: CASSFGGSGETQYF

clone_size: few
j_call: TRBJ2-7
d_call: TRBD1
v_call: TRBV4-1
cdr3_nt: TGCGCCAGCAGCCCACTGGGCAGGGGGCGGGAGCAGTACTTC
cdr3_aa: CASSPLGRGREQYF

clone_size: .
j_call: TRBJ2-2
d_call: TRBD2
v_call: TRBV5-1
cdr3_nt: TGCGCCAGCAGCTTTCTAGCGGGGTCGACCGGGGAGCTGTTTTTT
cdr3_aa: CASSFLAGSTGELFF

clone_size: .
j_call: TRBJ2-1
d_call: TRBD1
v_call: TRBV11-2
cdr3_nt: TGTGCCAGCAGCTCGCGACAGGGGGCTTACTACAATGAGCAGTTCTTC
cdr3_aa: CASSSRQGAYYNEQFF

clone_size: .
j_call: TRBJ2-1
d_call: TRBD2
v_call: TRBV7-9
cdr3_nt: TGTGCCAGCAGCCCACGACTAGCGGGAGGAAGAGGATCCTACAATGAGCAGTTCTTC
cdr3_aa: CASSPRLAGGRGSYNEQFF

clone_size: .
j_call: TRBJ1-1
d_call: TRBD1
v_call: TRBV28
cdr3_nt: TGTGCCAGCAGCCTGATCTGGACAGGGGGCGCAGGGACTGAAGCTTTCTTT
cdr3_aa: CASSLIWTGGAGTEAFF

clone_size: .
j_call: TRBJ1-5
d_call: .
v_call: TRBV7-8
cdr3_nt: TGTGCCAGCAGCCGTAACAGGGGCAATCAGCCCCAGCATTTT
cdr3_aa: CASSRNRGNQPQHF

clone_size: .
j_call: TRBJ2-3
d_call: .
v_call: TRBV7-3
cdr3_nt: TGTGCCAGCAGCTTAAAGGTCCGGGGAGACCGGACAGATACGCAGTATTTT
cdr3_aa: CASSLKVRGDRTDTQYF

clone_size: .
j_call: TRBJ2-2
d_call: TRBD2
v_call: TRBV5-1
cdr3_nt: TGCGCCAGCAGCTTGGTGGCTAGCGGGAACACCGGGGAGCTGTTTTTT
cdr3_aa: CASSLVASGNTGELFF

clone_size: .
j_call: TRBJ2-5
d_call: .
v_call: TRBV19
cdr3_nt: TGTGCCAGTAGTACCCAGGGCCAAGAGACCCAGTACTTC
cdr3_aa: CASSTQGQETQYF

clone_size: .
j_call: TRBJ1-1
d_call: .
v_call: TRBV6-1
cdr3_nt: TGTGCCAGCAGTGACGGGGGGGGTTATAGGGAGGCTGAAGCTTTCTTT
cdr3_aa: CASSDGGGYREAEAFF

clone_size: .
j_call: TRBJ2-5
d_call: .
v_call: TRBV2
cdr3_nt: TGTGCCAGCAGTGAGGAGGTGTGGGAGACCCAGTACTTC
cdr3_aa: CASSEEVWETQYF

clone_size: .
j_call: TRBJ2-7
d_call: .
v_call: TRBV6-6
cdr3_nt: TGTGCCAGCAGGCCCGGGAAAAGGGCCTACGAGCAGTACTTC
cdr3_aa: CASRPGKRAYEQYF

clone_size: .
j_call: TRBJ2-7
d_call: .
v_call: TRBV27
cdr3_nt: TGTGCCAGCAGCACAGCGGCGTTTACCTACGAGCAGTACTTC
cdr3_aa: CASSTAAFTYEQYF

clone_size: .
j_call: TRBJ1-5
d_call: TRBD1
v_call: TRBV7-9
cdr3_nt: TGTGCCAGCAGCGACAGGGACAATCAGCCCCAGCATTTT
cdr3_aa: CASSDRDNQPQHF

clone_size: .
j_call: TRBJ1-4
d_call: .
v_call: TRBV19
cdr3_nt: TGTGCCAGTAGTAACAGGGAAACTAATGAAAAACTGTTTTTT
cdr3_aa: CASSNRETNEKLFF

clone_size: .
j_call: TRBJ2-7
d_call: .
v_call: TRBV19
cdr3_nt: TGTGCCAGTAGTATGGCGGGTTCAACCTACGAGCAGTACTTC
cdr3_aa: CASSMAGSTYEQYF

clone_size: .
j_call: TRBJ1-5
d_call: TRBD1
v_call: TRBV5-1
cdr3_nt: TGCGCCAGCAGCGTCGGGACAGGCAATCAGCCCCAGCATTTT
cdr3_aa: CASSVGTGNQPQHF

clone_size: .
j_call: TRBJ2-7
d_call: TRBD2
v_call: TRBV28
cdr3_nt: TGTGCCAGCAGTGCAGCGGGAGGGAGCTCCTACGAGCAGTACTTC
cdr3_aa: CASSAAGGSSYEQYF